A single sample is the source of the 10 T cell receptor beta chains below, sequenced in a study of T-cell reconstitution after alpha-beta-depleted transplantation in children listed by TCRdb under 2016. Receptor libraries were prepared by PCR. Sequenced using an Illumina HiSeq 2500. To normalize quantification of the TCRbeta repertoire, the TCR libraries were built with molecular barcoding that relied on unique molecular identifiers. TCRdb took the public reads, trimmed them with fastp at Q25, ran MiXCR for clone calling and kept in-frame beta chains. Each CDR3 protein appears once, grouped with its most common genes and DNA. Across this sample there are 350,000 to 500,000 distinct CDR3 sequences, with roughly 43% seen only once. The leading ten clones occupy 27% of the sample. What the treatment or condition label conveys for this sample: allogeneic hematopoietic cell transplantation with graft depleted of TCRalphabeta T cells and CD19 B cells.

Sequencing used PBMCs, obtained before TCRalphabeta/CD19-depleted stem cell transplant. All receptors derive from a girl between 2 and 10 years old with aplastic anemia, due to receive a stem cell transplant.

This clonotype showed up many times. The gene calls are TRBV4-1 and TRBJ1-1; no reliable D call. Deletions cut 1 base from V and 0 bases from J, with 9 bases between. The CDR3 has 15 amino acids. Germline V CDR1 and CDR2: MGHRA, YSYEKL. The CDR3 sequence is CASSQGALMNTEAFF. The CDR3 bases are TGCGCCAGCAGCCAAGGAGCACTCATGAACACTGAAGCTTTCTTT.

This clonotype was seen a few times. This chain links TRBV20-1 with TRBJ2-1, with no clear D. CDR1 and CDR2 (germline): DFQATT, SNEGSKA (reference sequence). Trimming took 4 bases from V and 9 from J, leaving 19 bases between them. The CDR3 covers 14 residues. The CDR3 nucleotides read TGCAGTGCTATGCACATCCTAGATGCGACTGAGCAGTTCTTC. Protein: CSAMHILDATEQFF.

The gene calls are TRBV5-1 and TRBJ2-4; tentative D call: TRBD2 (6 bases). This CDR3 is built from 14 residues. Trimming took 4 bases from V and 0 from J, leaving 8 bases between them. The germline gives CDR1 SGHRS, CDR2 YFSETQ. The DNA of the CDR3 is TGCGCCAGCAGCCAGGGACTAGCCAAAAACATTCAGTACTTC. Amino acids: CASSQGLAKNIQYF.

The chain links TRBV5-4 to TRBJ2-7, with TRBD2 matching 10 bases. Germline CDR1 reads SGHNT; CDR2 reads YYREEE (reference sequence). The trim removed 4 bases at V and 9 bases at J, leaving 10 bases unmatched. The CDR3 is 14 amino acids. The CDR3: CASSPNRGLAVQYF. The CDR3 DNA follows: TGTGCCAGCAGCCCCAATCGCGGACTAGCGGTGCAGTACTTC.

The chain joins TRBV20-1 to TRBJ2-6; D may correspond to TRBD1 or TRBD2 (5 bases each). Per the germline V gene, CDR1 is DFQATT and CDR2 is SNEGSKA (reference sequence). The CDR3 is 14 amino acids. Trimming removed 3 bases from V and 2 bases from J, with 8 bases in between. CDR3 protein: CSASLGAGANVLTF. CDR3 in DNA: TGCAGTGCTAGCTTGGGGGCTGGGGCCAACGTCCTGACTTTC.

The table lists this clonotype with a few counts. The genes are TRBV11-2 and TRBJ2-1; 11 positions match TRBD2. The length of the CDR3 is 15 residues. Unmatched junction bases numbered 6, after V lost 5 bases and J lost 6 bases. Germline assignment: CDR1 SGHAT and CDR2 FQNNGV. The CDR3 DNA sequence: TGTGCCAGCAGCCCGCTTAGCGGGAGGGCCAATGAGCAGTTCTTC. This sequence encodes CASSPLSGRANEQFF.

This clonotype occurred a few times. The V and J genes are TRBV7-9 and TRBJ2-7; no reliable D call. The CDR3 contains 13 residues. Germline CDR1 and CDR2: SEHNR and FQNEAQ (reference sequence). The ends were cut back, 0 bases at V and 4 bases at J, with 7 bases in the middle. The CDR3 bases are TGTGCCAGCAGCTTAGCGCTAGAGTACGAGCAGTACTTC. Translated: CASSLALEYEQYF. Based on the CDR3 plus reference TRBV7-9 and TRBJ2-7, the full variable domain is DTGVSQNPRHKITKRGQNVTFRCDPISEHNRLYWYRQTLGQGPEFLTYFQNEAQLEKSRLLSDRFSAERPKGSFSTLEIQRTEQGDSAMYLCASSLALEYEQYFGPGTRLTVT.

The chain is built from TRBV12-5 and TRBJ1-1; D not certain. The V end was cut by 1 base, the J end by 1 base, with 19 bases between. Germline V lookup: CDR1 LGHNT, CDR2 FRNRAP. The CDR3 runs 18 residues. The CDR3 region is CASGLAVQAVGENTEAFF. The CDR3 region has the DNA TGTGCTAGTGGTTTGGCGGTGCAGGCAGTTGGGGAGAACACTGAAGCTTTCTTT.

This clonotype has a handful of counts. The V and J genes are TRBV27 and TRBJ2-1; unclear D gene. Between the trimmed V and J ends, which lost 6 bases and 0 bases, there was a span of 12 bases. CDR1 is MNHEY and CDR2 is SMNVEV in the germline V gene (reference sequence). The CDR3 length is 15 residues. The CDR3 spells CASSLFRGSYNEQFF. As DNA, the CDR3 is TGTGCCAGCAGCCTTTTCCGCGGCTCCTACAATGAGCAGTTCTTC.

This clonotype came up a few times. In DNA form, the CDR3 reads TGCAGCGCTCGGGACGGGAGGGCCTACGAGCAGTACTTC. It yields the protein CSARDGRAYEQYF. The chain employs TRBV29-1 and TRBJ2-7; 8 nucleotides align to TRBD2. Germline V gene lookup returns CDR1 SQVTM and CDR2 ANQGSEA. This CDR3 spans 13 amino acids. The junction had 7 bases not matched to a gene; V was cut back by 7 bases and J by 2 bases.